The 27 T cell receptor beta chains below come from one sample, sequenced in a study of T cells after yellow fever vaccination. TCRdb independently ran MiXCR on the 5' RACE reads; one entry per CDR3 protein. The repertoire holds approximately 550,000 distinct CDR3 sequences, with around 21% as singletons. The source was PBMCs, collected 15 days after the yellow fever booster vaccination. Receptors were obtained from a man aged 25-45 years who received the YFV17D yellow fever vaccine.

There are a few counts of this clonotype. The chain is built from TRBV20-1 and TRBJ2-5; 8 nucleotides agree with TRBD2. Germline CDR1 and CDR2: DFQATT and SNEGSKA (reference sequence). The CDR3 is 12 amino acids. V trimming: 6 bases; J trimming: 5 bases; junction bases outside the gene matches: 5. The CDR3 reads CSASEREETQYF. For the CDR3, the DNA is TGCAGTGCCTCCGAGCGGGAGGAGACCCAGTACTTC.

This clonotype has more than one count but fewer than ten. The chain is built from TRBV12-3 or TRBV12-4 and TRBJ2-1; 10 nucleotides agree with TRBD2. CDR3 size: 14 residues. After removal of 5 bases from V and 6 bases from J, the junction contained 4 bases not matched to a gene. The CDR3 here is CASSSLAGVNEQFF. In DNA, the CDR3 is TGTGCCAGCAGTAGCCTAGCGGGGGTCAATGAGCAGTTCTTC.

The V gene is TRBV2, the J gene TRBJ1-5; D is ambiguous. The CDR3 runs 13 residues. Trimming took 4 bases from V and 5 from J, leaving 9 bases between them. Germline CDR1 and CDR2: SNHLY and FYNNEI. The CDR3 sequence is CASSGSGYQPQHF. The CDR3 DNA follows: TGTGCCAGCAGTGGGTCAGGATATCAGCCCCAGCATTTT.

The rearrangement uses TRBV27 and TRBJ2-1; 7 bases are shared with TRBD2. The CDR3 contains 12 residues. V shed 9 bases and J 4 bases; nucleotides not matched to a gene: 3. Germline V gives CDR1 MNHEY, CDR2 SMNVEV (reference sequence). The CDR3 region is CASYGGYNEQFF. The CDR3 DNA is TGTGCCAGTTACGGGGGGTACAATGAGCAGTTCTTC.

The rearrangement joins TRBV30 to TRBJ1-4; weak D call: TRBD1 (6 bases). The CDR3 consists of 15 residues. Trimming took off 0 bases at V and 4 bases at J, with 12 bases between the two ends. Germline CDR1 and CDR2: GTSNPN and SVGIG (reference sequence). The CDR3 DNA reads as TGTGCCTGGAGTGTACGAAGGGGGATTAATGAAAAACTGTTTTTT. Translating it yields CAWSVRRGINEKLFF.

This clonotype showed up many times. V is TRBV5-1 and J is TRBJ2-1; D is uncertain. Trimming left V 0 bases short and J 7 bases short, with 8 bases between. The CDR3 runs to 13 residues. Germline V gene lookup returns CDR1 SGHRS and CDR2 YFSETQ. CDR3 loop: CASSLAGRNEQFF. For the CDR3, the DNA is TGCGCCAGCAGCTTGGCCGGACGGAATGAGCAGTTCTTC. The full variable domain, completed using reference TRBV5-1 and TRBJ2-1, is KAGVTQTPRYLIKTRGQQVTLSCSPISGHRSVSWYQQTPGQGLQFLFEYFSETQRNKGNFPGRFSGRQFSNSRSEMNVSTLELGDSALYLCASSLAGRNEQFFGPGTRLTVL.

The J gene is TRBJ1-1, the V gene TRBV20-1; tentative D call: TRBD1 (5 bases). V shed 0 bases and J shed 2 bases, with 10 bases lying between them. The CDR3 is 14 amino acids. Per the germline V gene, CDR1 is DFQATT and CDR2 is SNEGSKA (reference sequence). The CDR3 loop is CSARDRGYNTEAFF. The CDR3, as DNA: TGCAGTGCTAGAGATCGGGGCTATAACACTGAAGCTTTCTTT.

This rearrangement joins TRBV5-4 to TRBJ2-1; 12 bases fit TRBD2. Germline V lookup: CDR1 SGHNT, CDR2 YYREEE (reference sequence). This CDR3 is built from 16 residues. V lost 4 bases and J lost 8; bases outside the gene matches: 10. This CDR3 reads CASSPLLAGGPDEQFF. CDR3 DNA: TGTGCCAGCAGCCCCCTCCTAGCGGGAGGGCCGGATGAGCAGTTCTTC.

This clonotype has just a few counts. The chain has TRBV9 and TRBJ1-6; D call uncertain. The CDR3 runs 15 residues. V was cut by 3 bases and J by 7 bases, with 14 bases left in between. CDR1 SGDLS and CDR2 YYNGEE come from the germline V gene. The CDR3 protein is CASSAGNVQNSPLHF. The CDR3 bases are TGTGCCAGCAGCGCCGGGAACGTCCAGAATTCACCCCTCCACTTT.

The rearrangement joins TRBV9 to TRBJ2-1, with 8 bases identical to TRBD2. Per the germline V gene, CDR1 is SGDLS and CDR2 is YYNGEE. V shed 0 bases and J 7 bases; nucleotides not matched to a gene: 3. The CDR3 runs 14 residues. The CDR3 loop reads CASSVASGGNEQFF. Written as DNA, the CDR3 is TGTGCCAGCAGCGTAGCGTCGGGAGGGAATGAGCAGTTCTTC.

The J gene is TRBJ2-3, the V gene TRBV10-3, with 8 bases matching TRBD1. With V trimmed by 5 bases and J by 0 bases, 4 bases remained unmatched. Germline V gives CDR1 ENHRY, CDR2 SYGVKD. The CDR3 has 15 amino acids. CDR3 sequence reads: CAISRQGPSTDTQYF. CDR3 nucleotides: TGTGCCATCAGTCGACAGGGGCCTAGCACAGATACGCAGTATTTT.

The chain couples TRBV7-2 to TRBJ2-7; D perhaps matches TRBD2 (5 bases). The CDR3 spans 15 residues. Germline V gives CDR1 SGHTA, CDR2 FQGNSA. V lost 2 bases and J 0 bases, leaving 11 bases between the germline ends. The CDR3 DNA reads TGTGCCAGCAGCTTAAGTCCCGGGAACTCCTACGAGCAGTACTTC. Protein product: CASSLSPGNSYEQYF. The full variable domain, with the rest looked up from reference TRBV7-2 and TRBJ2-7, is GAGVSQSPSNKVTEKGKDVELRCDPISGHTALYWYRQSLGQGLEFLIYFQGNSAPDKSGLPSDRFSAERTGGSVSTLTIQRTQQEDSAVYLCASSLSPGNSYEQYFGPGTRLTVT.

The gene calls are TRBV7-2 and TRBJ1-4; D ambiguous. Germline loops: CDR1 SGHTA, CDR2 FQGNSA. Trimming shortened V by 1 base and J by 10 bases, and 13 bases separated the two germline ends. This CDR3 has 14 amino acids. The CDR3 bases are TGTGCCAGCAGCTTAGACCCGGACCCCGTAAAACTGTTTTTT. It codes for CASSLDPDPVKLFF.

This clonotype was recorded a few times. The V gene is TRBV10-3, the J gene TRBJ2-5; TRBD2 agrees at 9 bases. In germline, CDR1 is ENHRY, CDR2 SYGVKD. The trim removed 9 bases at V and 2 bases at J, leaving 4 bases unmatched. This CDR3 has 13 residues. CDR3 DNA: TGTGCCATGGGCGGGAGGGGACAAGAGACCCAGTACTTC. Its protein is CAMGGRGQETQYF.

This clonotype has ten or more counts. The chain has TRBV29-1 and TRBJ2-7, with 7 bases matching TRBD2. The germline CDR1 and CDR2 sequences are SQVTM and ANQGSEA. This CDR3 has 15 amino acids. J lost 5 bases, V lost 3 bases, and 13 bases had no gene match. The DNA of the CDR3 is TGCAGCGTTGACAGCGGGGTACGCTCCCAGAACGAGCAGTACTTC. Its protein is CSVDSGVRSQNEQYF.

The chain joins TRBV4-3 to TRBJ2-3; D might be TRBD1 (6 bases). The V gene lost 0 bases and the J gene lost 6 bases, with 7 bases spanning the gap. The germline V gene encodes CDR1 LGHNA and CDR2 YSLEER. CDR3 length: 13 amino acids. CDR3 bases: TGCGCCAGCAGCCAAGATCAGGGGGATACGCAGTATTTT. It codes for CASSQDQGDTQYF.

This clonotype was detected only a few times. The chain recombines TRBV27 with TRBJ2-2; D is possibly TRBD2 (5 bases). The germline CDR1 and CDR2 sequences are MNHEY and SMNVEV (reference sequence). The CDR3 consists of 15 residues. The ends were cut back, 2 bases at V and 8 bases at J, with 15 bases in the middle. In DNA, the CDR3 is TGTGCCAGCAGTTTAAGGGCTCGCGGGTCTGGGGAGCTGTTTTTT. Translating gives CASSLRARGSGELFF.

The V and J genes are TRBV9 and TRBJ2-3; D unresolved. This CDR3 contains 15 residues. Trimming removed 4 bases at V and 1 base at J, with 13 bases between. CDR1 is SGDLS and CDR2 is YYNGEE in the germline V gene. CDR3 DNA sequence: TGTGCCAGCAGCCCCCGCGGCGATGGCACAGATACGCAGTATTTT. It is translated as CASSPRGDGTDTQYF.

V is TRBV24-1 and J is TRBJ2-3; 15 bases line up with TRBD2. Germline CDR1 is KGHDR and CDR2 is SFDVKD. J was trimmed by 9 bases and V by 3 bases; bases with no gene match: 9. The CDR3 contains 17 residues. CDR3 nucleotide sequence: TGTGCCACCAGTGATAACCGGGGGACTAGCGGGAGGAACACGCAGTATTTT. This codes for CATSDNRGTSGRNTQYF.

In its sample, this clonotype was seen a few times. The chain combines TRBV20-1 with TRBJ1-6; D call uncertain. The CDR3 length is 13 residues. V lost 4 bases to trimming and J lost 9 bases, with 13 bases between them. Per the germline V gene, CDR1 is DFQATT and CDR2 is SNEGSKA (reference sequence). CDR3 loop: CSANPSPSSPLHF. The CDR3 DNA follows: TGCAGTGCTAACCCATCGCCAAGTTCACCCCTCCACTTT.

The chain combines TRBV12-3 or TRBV12-4 with TRBJ2-6; D possibly uses TRBD1 or TRBD2 (5 bases each). Trimming left V 7 bases short and J 2 bases short, with 12 bases between. This CDR3 has 15 amino acids. The chain's CDR3 is CASTPQGAGANVLTF. As DNA, the CDR3 is TGTGCCAGCACCCCTCAGGGAGCTGGGGCCAACGTCCTGACTTTC.

The chain employs TRBV28 and TRBJ2-7; D may be TRBD1 or TRBD2 (5 bases each). The V gene's germline CDR1 is MDHEN and CDR2 SYDVKM. This CDR3 comprises 12 residues. V lost 6 bases and J 4 bases, leaving 10 bases between the germline ends. As DNA, the CDR3 is TGTGCCAGCAGCTGGGGGAATTACGAGCAGTACTTC. Amino acids: CASSWGNYEQYF. The whole variable domain, filled in from reference TRBV28 and TRBJ2-7, reads DVKVTQSSRYLVKRTGEKVFLECVQDMDHENMFWYRQDPGLGLRLIYFSYDVKMKEKGDIPEGYSVSREKKERFSLILESASTNQTSMYLCASSWGNYEQYFGPGTRLTVT.

The J gene is TRBJ2-7, the V gene TRBV5-1, with a weak D call TRBD2 (5 bases). Per the germline V gene, CDR1 is SGHRS and CDR2 is YFSETQ. V was cut by 0 bases and J by 0 bases, with 7 bases left in between. This CDR3 is 14 amino acids long. The CDR3 region is CASSLVTSSYEQYF. The CDR3 DNA follows: TGCGCCAGCAGCTTGGTTACTAGCTCCTACGAGCAGTACTTC.

This clonotype has just a few counts. This sequence joins TRBV10-1 and TRBJ2-3; 9 bases match TRBD1. The CDR3 is 15 residues long. Looked up from germline, CDR1 is WNHNN and CDR2 is SYGVQD (reference sequence). With V trimmed by 5 bases and J by 3 bases, 6 bases remained unmatched. DNA of the CDR3: TGCGCCAGCAGTATACAGGGGGCTCCAACAGATACGCAGTATTTT. It is translated as CASSIQGAPTDTQYF.

This clonotype turned up a few times. The rearrangement links TRBV11-2 to TRBJ2-5; TRBD2 matches 10 bases. J lost 3 bases, V lost 0 bases, and 7 bases had no gene match. The germline gives CDR1 SGHAT, CDR2 FQNNGV. CDR3 size: 17 residues. The CDR3 loop is CASSLDPTSGTKETQYF. In nucleotides, the CDR3 is TGTGCCAGCAGCTTAGATCCCACTAGCGGGACGAAAGAGACCCAGTACTTC.

This clonotype was found a few times. The chain links TRBV24-1 to TRBJ2-7; 10 bases fit TRBD1. This CDR3 region has 14 residues. The J segment lost 4 bases and the V segment lost 7 bases, leaving 6 bases of the junction unmatched. Per the germline V gene, CDR1 is KGHDR and CDR2 is SFDVKD. This CDR3 reads CATSPGQGSYEQYF. In DNA, the CDR3 is TGTGCCACCAGCCCGGGACAGGGGTCTTACGAGCAGTACTTC.

This clonotype was counted a few times. The chain uses TRBV7-9 and TRBJ2-3; D remains unclear. Germline CDR1 reads SEHNR; CDR2 reads FQNEAQ (reference sequence). This CDR3 contains 11 residues. Trimming took 7 bases from V and 6 from J, leaving 8 bases between them. CDR3 loop: CASTIKDTQYF. In DNA, the CDR3 is TGTGCCAGCACCATCAAGGATACGCAGTATTTT.